A selection of T cell receptor beta chains follows, all from one sample in a study of shared clonotypes between healthy human individuals. Data came from immunoSEQ multiplex PCR; TCRdb stores just in-frame clones and leaves some out. The data show 2,100,000 or so clones, almost 96% seen once. Sequencing was carried out using naive CD4+ T cells sorted from blood. These receptor sequences come from a young man in good health. CDR3s include the opening cysteine and the closing phenylalanine or tryptophan. The D gene is left open where the match is weak. Clone size is shown for a subset of rows, as once, few, many or a class of expanded clone.

v_gene,abundance,d_gene,j_gene,CDR3aa,CDR3nt
TRBV10-2,-,-,TRBJ1-2,CASSESGVTGYTF,TGCGCCAGCAGTGAATCAGGGGTTACCGGCTACACCTTC
TRBV15,-,-,TRBJ1-6,CATSRDGTMRGASSPLHF,TGTGCCACCAGCAGAGATGGCACTATGAGGGGGGCGAGTTCACCCCTCCACTTT
TRBV2,-,-,TRBJ1-4,CASSERGAGEKLFF,TGTGCCAGCAGTGAAAGGGGAGCAGGGGAAAAACTGTTTTTT
TRBV5-1,-,-,TRBJ1-1,CASREGANTEAFF,TGCGCCAGCAGGGAAGGAGCGAACACTGAAGCTTTCTTT
TRBV2,-,-,TRBJ2-1,CASKGIGGSYNEQFF,TGTGCCAGCAAAGGGATTGGCGGCTCCTACAATGAGCAGTTCTTC
TRBV2,-,TRBD2,TRBJ2-3,CASSDSSLAGATDTQYF,TGTGCCAGCAGTGACTCCTCACTAGCGGGAGCCACAGATACGCAGTATTTT
TRBV7-2,-,TRBD2,TRBJ2-3,CASSLGLAGNAQYF,TGTGCCAGCAGCTTAGGGTTAGCGGGAAACGCGCAGTATTTT
TRBV5-1,-,-,TRBJ1-2,CASSLAYREKMSGYTF,TGCGCCAGCAGCTTGGCCTACAGGGAGAAAATGAGTGGCTACACCTTC
TRBV6-1,-,-,TRBJ1-3,CASSATTGNTIYF,TGTGCCAGCAGTGCCACGACAGGAAACACCATATATTTT
TRBV9,once,-,TRBJ1-6,CASSVGMGLQSPLHF,TGTGCCAGCAGCGTAGGAATGGGGCTTCAGTCACCCCTCCACTTT
TRBV9,-,-,TRBJ2-3,CASSGGWRKDTQYF,TGTGCCAGCAGCGGGGGGTGGCGAAAAGATACGCAGTATTTT
TRBV5-6,-,TRBD1,TRBJ1-2,CASSWDRGSGYTF,TGTGCCAGCAGCTGGGACAGGGGGAGCGGCTACACCTTC
TRBV5-1,-,-,TRBJ2-3,CASSWIGGGTDTQYF,TGCGCCAGCAGCTGGATAGGGGGAGGCACAGATACGCAGTATTTT
TRBV7-2,-,-,TRBJ2-2,CASSLASGLTGELFF,TGTGCCAGCAGCTTAGCCTCAGGGCTCACCGGGGAGCTGTTTTTT
TRBV5-1,-,TRBD1,TRBJ2-7,CASSKGAGFADEQYF,TGCGCCAGCAGCAAGGGGGCCGGTTTTGCGGACGAGCAGTACTTC
TRBV5-4,-,-,TRBJ1-2,CASSLYPGGEDGYTF,TGTGCCAGCAGCTTATATCCTGGCGGGGAGGATGGCTACACCTTC
TRBV5-1,-,-,TRBJ1-3,CASSRSGAGNTIYF,TGCGCCAGCAGCAGGAGTGGGGCTGGAAACACCATATATTTT
TRBV5-1,once,-,TRBJ2-4,CASSLVGGGRGNIQYF,TGCGCCAGCAGCTTGGTGGGAGGAGGTCGGGGAAACATTCAGTACTTC
TRBV6-6,-,TRBD1,TRBJ1-4,CASSPQGAGEKLFF,TGTGCCAGCAGCCCGCAGGGGGCCGGTGAAAAACTGTTTTTT
TRBV19,-,-,TRBJ1-2,CASSITGSGGYTF,TGTGCCAGTAGTATCACAGGGTCGGGTGGCTACACCTTC
TRBV18,-,TRBD2,TRBJ2-7,CASSPADGLAGEQYF,TGTGCCAGCTCACCAGCCGACGGACTAGCGGGGGAGCAGTACTTC
TRBV29-1,-,-,TRBJ2-4,CSVVELAKNIQYF,TGCAGCGTTGTTGAGTTAGCCAAAAACATTCAGTACTTC
TRBV19,few,-,TRBJ1-2,CASSGENYGYTF,TGTGCCAGTAGTGGGGAAAACTATGGCTACACCTTC
TRBV28,-,-,TRBJ1-1,CASSLGNTEAFF,TGTGCCAGCAGTTTAGGGAACACTGAAGCTTTCTTT
TRBV6-5,-,-,TRBJ2-1,CASSPRGEGAEEQFF,TGTGCCAGCAGCCCCCGGGGGGAGGGGGCGGAAGAGCAGTTCTTC
TRBV4-1,-,-,TRBJ1-2,CASSQDDLRGYGYTF,TGCGCCAGCAGCCAAGACGACCTGCGAGGGTATGGCTACACCTTC
TRBV6-5,-,-,TRBJ2-7,CASSSDVSYEQYF,TGTGCCAGCAGTTCTGACGTCTCCTACGAGCAGTACTTC
TRBV10-3,-,TRBD1,TRBJ1-1,CAISEGQGVTEAFF,TGTGCCATCAGTGAAGGCCAGGGGGTCACTGAAGCTTTCTTT
TRBV5-4,-,-,TRBJ2-1,CASSLGGRAGYNEQFF,TGTGCCAGCAGCTTGGGAGGCAGGGCGGGTTACAATGAGCAGTTCTTC
TRBV9,-,TRBD2,TRBJ2-7,CASSAAGTSVEQYF,TGTGCCAGCAGCGCCGCCGGGACTAGCGTCGAGCAGTACTTC
TRBV21-1,-,-,TRBJ1-6,CASSPTGYNSPLHF,TGTGCCAGCAGCCCGACAGGGTATAATTCACCCCTCCACTTT
TRBV10-3,-,-,TRBJ1-2,CAISTGYGYTF,TGTGCCATCAGCACAGGGTATGGCTACACCTTC
TRBV28,-,TRBD2,TRBJ2-6,CASTSSGPGANVLTF,TGTGCCAGCACCTCTAGCGGGCCTGGGGCCAACGTCCTGACTTTC
TRBV2,-,-,TRBJ1-1,CASSGGNTEAFF,TGTGCCAGCAGTGGGGGGAACACTGAAGCTTTCTTT
TRBV2,-,-,TRBJ1-2,CASSEESSNYGYTF,TGTGCCAGCAGTGAGGAGTCCAGTAACTATGGCTACACCTTC
TRBV7-6,-,TRBD2,TRBJ2-7,CASSLGVREGLNEQYF,TGTGCCAGCAGCTTAGGTGTCCGGGAGGGCCTCAACGAGCAGTACTTC
TRBV14,-,-,TRBJ1-2,CASSQPASGGGYTF,TGTGCCAGCAGCCAACCCGCTTCGGGGGGCGGCTACACCTTC
TRBV7-2,-,-,TRBJ2-1,CASSLGVIENEQFF,TGTGCCAGCAGCCTCGGGGTGATAGAGAATGAGCAGTTCTTC
TRBV5-1,-,TRBD2,TRBJ2-7,CASSPTSGSSYEQYF,TGCGCCAGCAGCCCCACTAGCGGGAGCTCCTACGAGCAGTACTTC
TRBV27,-,-,TRBJ2-3,CASSPLGDTQYF,TGTGCCAGCAGTCCGCTTGGAGATACGCAGTATTTT
TRBV7-2,-,-,TRBJ2-7,CASKPGGRAEQYF,TGTGCCAGCAAACCCGGGGGTCGGGCCGAGCAGTACTTC